Below are 9 T cell receptor beta chains sequenced from a single sample in a study of cytomegalovirus exposure and HLA in healthy donors. The PCR was carried out with 60 Vbeta primers and 13 Jbeta primers. The method was immunoSEQ multiplex PCR; TCRdb's version includes in-frame clones alone and lacks a portion of them. The profile shows about 130,000 clones, roughly 74% of them singletons. The sample taken for sequencing was PBMCs. These receptors all stem from a male donor in good health and CMV-seronegative.

The chain couples TRBV19 to TRBJ1-6, with 7 positions matching TRBD1. Germline V gives CDR1 LNHDA, CDR2 SQIVND (reference sequence). The CDR3 consists of 14 residues. The V and J ends lost 3 bases and 6 bases, in that order; junction bases with no gene match: 2. CDR3 in DNA: TGTGCCAGTAGTATGACAGGGTCTAATTCACCCCTCCACTTT. As protein: CASSMTGSNSPLHF.

The chain uses TRBV7-2 and TRBJ2-3; perhaps TRBD2 as D (7 bases). Trimming cost V 4 bases and J 4 bases, with 18 bases left between them. Germline V gene data show CDR1 as SGHTA and CDR2 as FQGNSA. CDR3 length: 16 residues. The CDR3: CASSSAWGGAPDTQYF. In DNA form, the CDR3 reads TGTGCCAGCAGCTCGGCCTGGGGGGGCGCCCCAGATACGCAGTATTTT.

The rearrangement joins TRBV28 to TRBJ1-2; D not resolved. With 1 base removed from V and 8 bases from J, the gap between germline ends came to 8 bases. Germline V gene sequence: CDR1 MDHEN, CDR2 SYDVKM. The CDR3 totals 12 residues. CDR3 sequence (DNA): TGTGCCAGCAGTTTATTGGCGCGGGGCTACACCTTC. Translating gives CASSLLARGYTF.

V is TRBV7-8 and J is TRBJ2-5; D is ambiguous. V lost 2 bases to trimming and J lost 5 bases, with 6 bases between them. The CDR3 loop spans 12 amino acids. Germline loops: CDR1 SGHVS, CDR2 FQNEAQ. The CDR3 DNA is TGTGCCAGCAGCTTAATCTCCGAGACCCAGTACTTC. Translated: CASSLISETQYF.

The chain combines TRBV19 with TRBJ2-7, with TRBD1 identical over 8 bases. The J segment lost 5 bases and the V segment lost 7 bases, leaving 19 bases of the junction unmatched. CDR1 and CDR2 from the germline V gene are LNHDA and SQIVND (reference sequence). The CDR3 runs 17 residues. DNA for the CDR3: TGTGCCAGTACCCGGAGGAGGACAGGGAACATCCCTGACGAGCAGTACTTC. Its translation is CASTRRRTGNIPDEQYF.

The V and J genes are TRBV28 and TRBJ1-4, with D tentatively TRBD1 (6 bases). Germline V gene lookup returns CDR1 MDHEN and CDR2 SYDVKM. V dropped 6 bases and J dropped 3 bases, with 14 bases sitting between them. The CDR3 length is 15 residues. CDR3 residues: CASRTPDSANEKLFF. Written as DNA, the CDR3 is TGTGCCAGCAGGACACCGGACAGCGCTAATGAAAAACTGTTTTTT.

This chain connects TRBV4-1 to TRBJ1-6; D unresolved. Germline CDR1 and CDR2: MGHRA and YSYEKL. The CDR3 runs to 17 residues. The germline V and J ends were trimmed by 1 base and 0 bases, with 10 bases remaining between them. DNA of the CDR3: TGCGCCAGCAGCCAAGGGCGGATAAGCTCCTATAATTCACCCCTCCACTTT. Protein sequence: CASSQGRISSYNSPLHF.

The gene calls are TRBV9 and TRBJ2-3, with D maybe TRBD2 (5 bases). CDR3 length equals 20 residues. V was pared by 0 bases and J by 1 base, with 24 bases between. Germline V lookup: CDR1 SGDLS, CDR2 YYNGEE. The CDR3 DNA follows: TGTGCCAGCAGCGTAGGAACCGGGATGGACTTGATCGAGGGCACAGATACGCAGTATTTT. This codes for CASSVGTGMDLIEGTDTQYF.

J is TRBJ1-6 and V is TRBV11-2, with no clear D. V lost 2 bases, J lost 2 bases, and 19 bases lay in between. CDR3 length: 19 amino acids. Germline lookup yields CDR1 SGHAT and CDR2 FQNNGV. The CDR3 is CASSLLVTRVGTYNSPLHF. In DNA form, the CDR3 reads TGTGCCAGCAGCTTATTAGTTACGAGGGTAGGGACCTATAATTCACCCCTCCACTTT.